The next 17 T cell receptor beta chains were all read from a single sample in a study of T cell clonality in common variable immunodeficiency. TCRdb keeps only in-frame clones here, not all; method: immunoSEQ multiplex PCR. Singletons are absent from the sample, which has some 52,000 clones. The specimen sequenced was peripheral blood mononuclear cells. These receptors originate from a person between 18 and 75 years old in good health.

As to this clone: The sequence runs out 3 residues before the end of the CDR3; the remainder is reconstructed from the germline J gene. This chain uses TRBV19 with TRBJ1-2, with 10 bases that match TRBD1. Germline V lookup: CDR1 LNHDA, CDR2 SQIVND (reference sequence). This CDR3 is built from 15 residues. The V segment lost 4 bases and the J segment 7 bases; nucleotides outside the gene matches: 9. This CDR3 reads CASSSPNRDRGGYTF. Partial CDR3 DNA: TGTGCCAGTAGTAGCCCAAACCGGGACAGGGGTGGC.

In this sample, this clone turned up a few times. Read sequence stops 3 residues before the CDR3 end, and the germline J gene provides the missing end. The genes are TRBV7-3 and TRBJ1-2; D unclear. From germline, CDR1 is SGHTA and CDR2 FQGTGA. The CDR3 is 15 residues long. The part of the CDR3 DNA that was read is TGTGCCAGCAGCTTAACGGGTTCTAGCACAGATACC. It codes for CASSLTGSSTDT. The CDR3 as a whole reads CASSLTGSSTDTYTF.

This clone was detected many times. The DNA ends 3 residues before the CDR3 does, and the rest of the CDR3 is filled in from the germline J gene. The chain combines TRBV6-2 or TRBV6-3 with TRBJ2-2; 8 nucleotides agree with TRBD1. This CDR3 region has 16 residues. Germline trimming cut 4 bases from V and 3 bases from J; bases unmatched to any gene: 7. Germline CDR1 MNHEY, CDR2 SVGEGT. The CDR3 sequence is CASSSPGQDYTGELFF. Partial CDR3 DNA: TGTGCCAGCAGTTCCCCGGGACAGGACTACACCGGGGAG.

Comment on this clone: From the germline J gene comes the end of the CDR3, since the read stops 3 residues before it. V and J are TRBV30 and TRBJ2-2; TRBD1 aligns across 10 bases. The CDR3 sequence is 17 residues long. Germline V CDR1 and CDR2: GTSNPN, SVGIG (reference sequence). The CDR3 region is CAWSVRQGARGDEKLFF. CDR3 bases read: TGTGCCTGGAGTGTAAGACAGGGGGCGCGAGGGGATGAAAAG.

This clone was observed many times. The CDR3 sequence: CASKQGTQETQYF. The CDR3 DNA, read in part, is TGTGCCAGCAAGCAGGGGACCCAAGAGACC. The chain recombines TRBV2 with TRBJ2-5; possible D gene TRBD1, 6 bases. The read ends 3 residues early relative to the CDR3; the germline J gene fills the gap. The germline V and J ends were trimmed by 7 bases and 1 base, with 10 bases remaining between them. The germline V gene has CDR1 SNHLY and CDR2 FYNNEI. This CDR3 spans 13 amino acids.

Ten or more counts support this clone. From the germline J gene comes the end of the CDR3, since the read stops 3 residues before it. J is TRBJ2-5 and V is TRBV6-1, with TRBD2 identical over 11 bases. CDR1 is MNHNS and CDR2 is SASEGT in the germline V gene. The trim removed 2 bases at V and 5 bases at J, leaving 7 bases unmatched. The CDR3 extends over 16 amino acids. CDR3 sequence: CASSESLAGGLETQYF. The covered CDR3 bases are TGTGCCAGCAGTGAATCTCTAGCGGGAGGCCTGGAGACC.

This clone was found many times. The sequenced fragment ends 3 residues before the CDR3 boundary, so the rest is inferred from the germline J gene. The gene calls are TRBV2 and TRBJ2-2, with a possible D match to TRBD2 (7 bases). The germline gives CDR1 SNHLY, CDR2 FYNNEI. The CDR3 sequence is 16 residues long. V was cut by 4 bases and J by 4 bases, with 16 bases left in between. The sequenced CDR3 bases are TGTGCCAGCAGTGTAGTCCGGGGGGCGCGCACCGGGGAG. Residues: CASSVVRGARTGE. The whole CDR3 protein reads CASSVVRGARTGELFF.

Ten or more counts support this clone. The DNA ends 3 residues before the CDR3 does, and the rest of the CDR3 is filled in from the germline J gene. This chain links TRBV5-1 with TRBJ2-1; 7 bases line up with TRBD2. This CDR3 has 13 residues. The V and J ends lost 6 bases and 5 bases, in that order; junction bases with no gene match: 5. Germline lookup yields CDR1 SGHRS and CDR2 YFSETQ. Incomplete CDR3 DNA: TGCGCCAGCAACGGTCTAGCGGACAATGAG. Amino acid sequence: CASNGLADNE. The whole CDR3 reads CASNGLADNEQFF.

This clone came up many times. The CDR3 is cut off 3 residues early in the read; its end comes from the germline J gene. V and J are TRBV12-5 and TRBJ2-3; possible D gene TRBD2, 6 bases. The germline V and J ends were trimmed by 0 bases and 0 bases, with 10 bases remaining between them. This CDR3 comprises 16 residues. Germline V gives CDR1 LGHNT, CDR2 FRNRAP. Incomplete CDR3 DNA: TGTGCTAGTGGTTTGGTTGCCAGCGGGAGCACAGATACG. Encoded protein: CASGLVASGSTDT. The full CDR3 is CASGLVASGSTDTQYF.

This clone showed up many times. The CDR3 end falls 3 residues outside the read, so it is completed with the germline J gene. The J gene is TRBJ2-1, the V gene TRBV11-3; no clear D. Looked up from germline, CDR1 is SGHNT and CDR2 is YENEEA. Trimming took 4 bases from V and 7 from J, leaving 17 bases between them. The CDR3 runs 15 residues. CDR3 sequence reads: CASSSLAHNTNEQFF. Incomplete CDR3 DNA: TGTGCCAGCAGCTCGTTAGCCCATAACACAAATGAG.

This clone came up a few times. The CDR3 spells CASKQGQETQYF. Partial CDR3 DNA: TGTGCCAGCAAACAGGGCCAAGAGACG. J is TRBJ2-3 and V is TRBV2; perhaps TRBD1 as D (6 bases). The CDR3 end falls 3 residues outside the read, so it is completed with the germline J gene. The germline CDR1 and CDR2 sequences are SNHLY and FYNNEI. This CDR3 spans 12 amino acids.

The table lists this clone with many counts. The sequenced fragment ends 3 residues before the CDR3 boundary, so the rest is inferred from the germline J gene. This sequence joins TRBV5-1 and TRBJ2-7, with TRBD2 identical over 12 bases. The CDR3 extends over 16 amino acids. Germline V gene sequence: CDR1 SGHRS, CDR2 YFSETQ. V lost 4 bases, J lost 1 base, and 6 bases stayed unmatched. This CDR3 reads CASSRTGTSGSYEQYF. CDR3 DNA (partial): TGCGCCAGCAGCCGGACCGGGACTAGCGGGTCCTACGAG.

Note on this clone: Coverage ceases 3 residues before the CDR3 finishes, and the germline J gene fills in the end. V is TRBV7-2 and J is TRBJ1-2, with D unresolved. The CDR3 runs 14 residues. The germline V gene encodes CDR1 SGHTA and CDR2 FQGNSA. CDR3 region: CASSVSGRSYDYTF. The part of the CDR3 DNA that was read is TGTGCCAGCAGCGTTAGCGGGAGAAGCTACGAC.

This clone has a count of ten or more. The read comes to an end 3 residues before the CDR3 does, leaving the germline J gene to fill in the end. The chain has TRBV19 and TRBJ1-5; perhaps TRBD1 as D (6 bases). The CDR3 is made up of 14 amino acids. V was cut by 10 bases and J by 0 bases, with 13 bases left in between. Germline V CDR1 and CDR2: LNHDA, SQIVND (reference sequence). The sequenced CDR3 bases are TGTGCCACCTTGGACAGCTATAGCAATCAGCCC. As protein: CATLDSYSNQP. The whole CDR3 reads CATLDSYSNQPQHF.

In this sample, this clone turned up many times. The read falls 3 residues short of the CDR3 end, and the missing part is taken from the germline J gene. V and J are TRBV6-4 and TRBJ2-1, with 11 nucleotides matching TRBD2. Trimming at V came to 3 bases and at J to 8 bases, leaving 6 bases not matched to a gene. The CDR3 sequence is 15 residues long. Germline assignment: CDR1 MRHNA and CDR2 SNTAGT. The sequenced part of the CDR3 DNA is TGTGCCAGCAGTGAACTAGCGGGAGACGTTCATGAG. It encodes CASSELAGDVHE. The whole CDR3 protein reads CASSELAGDVHEQFF.

This clone occurred many times. The CDR3 end falls 3 residues outside the read, so it is completed with the germline J gene. The chain couples TRBV7-2 to TRBJ2-5, with 12 bases fitting TRBD2. J gave up 5 bases and V 4 bases, and 5 bases lay outside the gene matches. The CDR3 runs to 15 residues. Germline assignment: CDR1 SGHTA and CDR2 FQGNSA. The CDR3 reads CASSSWTSGTETQYF. The DNA read from the CDR3 is TGTGCCAGCAGCTCCTGGACTAGCGGGACTGAGACC.

This clone was counted at least ten times. The read terminates 3 residues ahead of where the CDR3 ends, so the germline J gene completes it. V gene TRBV11-2 combines with J gene TRBJ2-3; 7 nucleotides match TRBD2. In germline, CDR1 is SGHAT, CDR2 FQNNGV. The CDR3 loop spans 14 amino acids. V lost 1 base, J lost 4 bases, and 2 bases stayed unmatched. The sequenced CDR3 bases are TGTGCCAGCAGCTTAGTTGCGGGGGCAGATACG. Translating gives CASSLVAGADT. In full, the CDR3 is CASSLVAGADTQYF.